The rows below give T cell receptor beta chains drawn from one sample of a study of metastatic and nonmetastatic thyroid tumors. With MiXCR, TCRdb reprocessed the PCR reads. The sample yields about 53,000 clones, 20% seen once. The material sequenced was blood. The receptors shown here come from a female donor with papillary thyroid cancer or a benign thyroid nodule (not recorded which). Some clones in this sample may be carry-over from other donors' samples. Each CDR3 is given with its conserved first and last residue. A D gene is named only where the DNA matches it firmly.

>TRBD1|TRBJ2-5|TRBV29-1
CSVTTGENQETQYF
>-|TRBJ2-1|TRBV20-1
CSARSEYSSYNEQFF
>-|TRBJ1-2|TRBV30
CAWSVPGLAKYGYTF
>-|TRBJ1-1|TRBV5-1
CASSFSAAARESFF
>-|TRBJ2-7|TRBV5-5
CASSLVGVTPCEQYF
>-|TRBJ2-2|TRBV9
CASSVYGNTGELFF
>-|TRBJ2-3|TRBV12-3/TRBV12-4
CASSLTATDTQYF
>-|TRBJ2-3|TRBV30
CAWRSVGDTQYF
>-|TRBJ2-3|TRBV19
CASSTDGTSTDTQYF
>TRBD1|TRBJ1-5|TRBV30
CAWGQGGVNQPQHF
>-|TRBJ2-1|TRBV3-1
CASSQGNLEQFF
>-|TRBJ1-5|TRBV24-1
CATSEGGIRQPQHF
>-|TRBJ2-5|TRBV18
CASSPQETQYF
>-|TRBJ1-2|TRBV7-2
CASSWGTGAGYTF
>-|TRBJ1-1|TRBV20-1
CSAALGTEAFF
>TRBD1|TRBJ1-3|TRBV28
CASSQQTGRENTIYF
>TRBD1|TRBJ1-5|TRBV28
CASSLLPGGEGQPQHF
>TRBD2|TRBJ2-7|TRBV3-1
CASSGTSGSSEQYF
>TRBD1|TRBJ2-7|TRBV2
CATTNEQGPTHEQYF
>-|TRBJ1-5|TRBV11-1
CASTDGGGSSNQPQHF
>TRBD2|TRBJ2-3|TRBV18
CASSPYVAGEADTQYF
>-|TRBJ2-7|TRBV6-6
CASSYRPSRPYEQYF
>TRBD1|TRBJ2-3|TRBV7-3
CASSSRTGGGDTQYF
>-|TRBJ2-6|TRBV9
CASSASTGANVLTF
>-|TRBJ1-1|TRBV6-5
CASSYFPGRLTGTEAFF
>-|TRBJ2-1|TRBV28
CASSSTGRTNEQFF
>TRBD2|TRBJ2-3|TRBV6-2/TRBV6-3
CASSPRLAGDTQYF
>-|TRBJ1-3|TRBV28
CASSPRDTIGNTIYF
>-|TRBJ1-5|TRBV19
CASSILHPSNQPQHF
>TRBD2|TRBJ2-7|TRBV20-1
CSADSGMTSGSILYEQYF
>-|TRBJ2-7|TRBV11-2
CASLSPARVWDEQYF
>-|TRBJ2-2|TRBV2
CASITVSNTGELFF
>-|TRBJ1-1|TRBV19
CASTRWQGNTEAFF
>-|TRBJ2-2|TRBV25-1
CASSQDRGVTGELFF
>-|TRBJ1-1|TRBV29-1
CSVEGGRNLNTEAFF
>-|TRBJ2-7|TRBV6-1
CASSEGGAGAGEHYF
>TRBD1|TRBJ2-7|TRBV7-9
CASSSPDRLSYEQYF
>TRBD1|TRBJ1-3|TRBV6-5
CASSTQLLTGQTGGTIYF
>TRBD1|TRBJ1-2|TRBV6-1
CASSPGTANYGYTF
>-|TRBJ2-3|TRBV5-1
CASSSDRATLNTQYF
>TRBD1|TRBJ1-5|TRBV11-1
CASSYETGGPTNQPQHF
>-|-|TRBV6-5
CASSDSRRRLPNQPQYF
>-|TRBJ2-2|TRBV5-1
CASSLSTRTGELFF
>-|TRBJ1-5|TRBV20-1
CSADPPGQDCNQPQHF
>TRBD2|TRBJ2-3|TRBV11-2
CASSRAGSTDTQYF
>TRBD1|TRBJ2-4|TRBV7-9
CASSLVGSGQGLNIQYF
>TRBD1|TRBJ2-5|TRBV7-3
CASSITGVGATQNF
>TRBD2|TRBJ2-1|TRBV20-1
CSARLGTSGISEQFF
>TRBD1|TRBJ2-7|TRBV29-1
CSVPTGTGLREQYF
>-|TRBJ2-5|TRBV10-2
CASTVSGVETQYF
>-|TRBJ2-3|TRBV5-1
CASSLRERTDTQYF
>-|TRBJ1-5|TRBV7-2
CASSLALNQPQHF
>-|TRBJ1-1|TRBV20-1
CSASGMPNLNTEAFF
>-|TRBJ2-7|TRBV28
CASSRTAIYEQYF
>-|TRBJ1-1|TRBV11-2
CASSPGGGGEAFF
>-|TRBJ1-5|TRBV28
CASSFSGNNQPQHF
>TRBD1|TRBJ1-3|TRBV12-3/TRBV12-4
CASRNRDRDNTIYF
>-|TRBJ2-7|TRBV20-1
CSAIHGGSYEQYF
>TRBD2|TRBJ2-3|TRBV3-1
CASSPLGGVTDTQYF
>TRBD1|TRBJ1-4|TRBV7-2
CASSPRDSTNEKLFF